The T cell receptor (beta chain) under discussion was sequenced for a study of T cells after yellow fever vaccination. Findings of the study overall: The CD4 and CD8 compartments had a small share of their clonotypes in common.

TCRdb reanalysed the 5' RACE reads using MiXCR and keeps one entry per CDR3 protein. The sample holds 500,000 to 650,000 distinct CDR3 sequences, around an eighth seen once. This CDR3 is built from 15 residues. Deletions cut 6 bases from V and 8 bases from J, with 22 bases between. The V gene's germline CDR1 is MNHNS and CDR2 SASEGT. There are a few counts of this clonotype. Its antigen is undetermined. The sample in question was PBMCs, obtained on the day of the yellow fever booster vaccination. J is TRBJ1-2 and V is TRBV6-1; D may be TRBD1 (6 bases). This TCR was recovered from a man younger than 45 who received the YFV17D yellow fever vaccine. As DNA, the CDR3 is TGTGCCAGCAGGAACAGGGTAGGGGTGGCTGGCGGCTACACCTTC. Translated: CASRNRVGVAGGYTF.